The clone carrying this TCR beta chain was seen a single time. These data belong to a study of blood T cells in healthy people across ages. A second 7 to 11 cycle PCR used barcoded and J-beta primers. MiXCR, applied by TCRdb to the 5' RACE reads, yields one record per CDR3 protein. The profile covers about 1 million distinct CDR3 sequences, with 25% appearing a single time and approximately 0.75% taken by the ten largest. The germline CDR1 and CDR2 sequences are SGHTA and FQGTGA. V was trimmed by 1 base and J by 8 bases, leaving 11 bases between them. CDR3 size: 13 residues. The sample was also reused in another study, on T cells of mothers and their children.

The clonotype was recovered from a girl aged 2-10 years in good health. The rearrangement joins TRBV7-3 to TRBJ1-2; D unresolved. The sequenced material came from blood. DNA for the CDR3: TGTGCCAGCAGCTTAAGCTCCGGGTGGGGCTACACCTTC. It yields the protein CASSLSSGWGYTF.